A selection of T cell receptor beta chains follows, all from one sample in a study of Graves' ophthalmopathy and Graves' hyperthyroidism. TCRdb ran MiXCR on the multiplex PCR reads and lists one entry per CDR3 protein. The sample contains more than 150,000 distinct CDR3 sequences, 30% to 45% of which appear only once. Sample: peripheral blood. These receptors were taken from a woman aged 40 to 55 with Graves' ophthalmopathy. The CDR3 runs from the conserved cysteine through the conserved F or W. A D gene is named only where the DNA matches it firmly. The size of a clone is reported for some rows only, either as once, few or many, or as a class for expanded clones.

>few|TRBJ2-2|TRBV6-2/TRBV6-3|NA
TGTGCCAGCAGTTACTCCCAGGCAGCGAACACCGGGGAGCTGTTTTTT
CASSYSQAANTGELFF
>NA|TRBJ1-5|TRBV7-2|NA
TGTGCCATCAGCTACCAAGGGAATCAGCCCCAGCATTTT
CAISYQGNQPQHF
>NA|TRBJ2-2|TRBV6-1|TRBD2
TGTGCCAGCAGCCTACGGGGGGGGCAGGAGCACACCGGGGAGCTGTTTTTT
CASSLRGGQEHTGELFF
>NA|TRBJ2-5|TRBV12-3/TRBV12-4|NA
TGTGCCAGCAGTTTACCCGCCCAGGCGGAGACCCAGTACTTC
CASSLPAQAETQYF
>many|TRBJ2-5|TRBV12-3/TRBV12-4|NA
TGTGCCAGCAGTAGGACTCGGGAAACCCAGTACTTC
CASSRTRETQYF
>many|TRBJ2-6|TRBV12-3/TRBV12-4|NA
TGTGCCAGTCGGTGGGGCTCTGGGGCCAACGTCCTGACTTTC
CASRWGSGANVLTF
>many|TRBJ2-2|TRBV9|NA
TGTGCCAGCAGCGTGACAACGAACACCGGGGAGCTGTTTTTT
CASSVTTNTGELFF
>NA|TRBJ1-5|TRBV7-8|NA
TGTGCCAGCAGCTCTCGTCAGGGGCGCAATCAGCCCCAGCATTTT
CASSSRQGRNQPQHF
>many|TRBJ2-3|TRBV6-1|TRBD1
TGTGCCAGCAGACATCCGGGACAGGGGACAGATACGCAGTATTTT
CASRHPGQGTDTQYF
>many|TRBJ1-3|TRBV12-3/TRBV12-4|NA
TGTGCCAGCGCCTCGTCTCTAAGAGGAAACACCATATATTTT
CASASSLRGNTIYF
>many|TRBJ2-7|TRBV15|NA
TGTGCCACCAGCAGAGGCAGGAGCTCCTACGAGCAGTACTTC
CATSRGRSSYEQYF
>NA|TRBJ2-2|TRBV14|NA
TGTGCCAGCAGCCATAACACCGGGGAGCTGTTTTTT
CASSHNTGELFF
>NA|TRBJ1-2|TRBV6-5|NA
TGTGCCAGCAGTTACTCGGGCCAAGATGGCTACACCTTC
CASSYSGQDGYTF
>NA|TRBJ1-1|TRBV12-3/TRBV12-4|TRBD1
TGTGCCAGCAGCAAACGACAGGGTGGGAACACTGAAGCTTTCTTT
CASSKRQGGNTEAFF
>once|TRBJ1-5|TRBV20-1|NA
TGCAGTGCTACAACAGGGTATCAGCCCCAGCATTTT
CSATTGYQPQHF
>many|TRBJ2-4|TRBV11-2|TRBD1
TGTGCCAGCAGCCGGACAGGGTACATTCAGTACTTC
CASSRTGYIQYF
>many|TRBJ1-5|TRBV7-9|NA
TGTGCCAGCACCCCGGGGGTAGATCAGCCCCAGCATTTT
CASTPGVDQPQHF
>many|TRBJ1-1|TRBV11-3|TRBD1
TGTGCCAGCAGCCAGCACACAGGGGACACTGAAGCTTTCTTT
CASSQHTGDTEAFF
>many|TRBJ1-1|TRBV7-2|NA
TGTGCCAGCAGCTTAGCTCCCTCATTAATGAACACTGAAGCTTTCTTT
CASSLAPSLMNTEAFF
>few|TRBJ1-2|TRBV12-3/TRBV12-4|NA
TGTGCCAGCAGTCTGAATCAGGGTTTTGGCTACACCTTC
CASSLNQGFGYTF
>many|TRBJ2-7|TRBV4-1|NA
TGCGCCAACAGCCAAGTACTCGGGACAACCTACGAGCAGTACTTC
CANSQVLGTTYEQYF
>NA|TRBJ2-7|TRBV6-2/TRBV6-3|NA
TGTGCCAGCAGTTACGACCCCGATTTATCCTACGAGCAGTACTTC
CASSYDPDLSYEQYF
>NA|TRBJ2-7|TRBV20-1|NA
TGCAGTGCCCCGGACAGCTACGAGCAGTACTTC
CSAPDSYEQYF
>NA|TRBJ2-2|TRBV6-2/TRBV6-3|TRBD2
TGTGCCAGCAGTTACCCGACCCTGGGCAAGCGGGAGAACACCGGGGAGCTGTTTTTT
CASSYPTLGKRENTGELFF
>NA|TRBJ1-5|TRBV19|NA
TGTGCCAGTAGCAGAGGGGACCGTACACTTTTT
CASSRGDRTLF
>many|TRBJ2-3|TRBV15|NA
TGTGCCACCAGCACCTGGAGGGGGGGTTTAGGGACAGATACGCAGTATTTT
CATSTWRGGLGTDTQYF
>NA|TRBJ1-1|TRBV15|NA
TGTGCCACCAGCAGAGTGGGCACTGAAGCTTTCTTT
CATSRVGTEAFF
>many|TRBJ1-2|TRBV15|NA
TGTGCCACCAGCAGAGATTCAGGGACCGGCTATGGCTACACCTTC
CATSRDSGTGYGYTF
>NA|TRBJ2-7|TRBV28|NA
TGTGCCAGCAGGACTCCCCTTGACTACGAGCAGTACTTC
CASRTPLDYEQYF
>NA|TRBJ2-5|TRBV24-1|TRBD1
TGTGCCAGCTCCAGGGGGCCAGAGACCCAGTACTTC
CASSRGPETQYF
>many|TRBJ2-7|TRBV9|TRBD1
TGTGCCAGCAGCGCTTCGGGACAGGGGCTGTACGAGCAGTACTTC
CASSASGQGLYEQYF
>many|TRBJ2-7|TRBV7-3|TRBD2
TGTGCCAGCAGCTTAGAAGCGGGAGGTTACGAGCAGTACTTC
CASSLEAGGYEQYF
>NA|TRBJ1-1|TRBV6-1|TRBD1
TGTGCCAGCAGTGGCCGGGACAGGTCCACTGAAGCTTTCTTT
CASSGRDRSTEAFF
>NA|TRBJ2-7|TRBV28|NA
TGTGCCAGCAGTTTCAGGGCAGAGGGCTCCTACGAGCAGTACTTC
CASSFRAEGSYEQYF
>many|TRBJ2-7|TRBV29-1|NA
TGCAGCGTTGCTGAGGTCTACGAGCAGTACTTC
CSVAEVYEQYF
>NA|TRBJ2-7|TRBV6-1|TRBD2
TGTGCCAGCAGATCAAGCGGGAGGCCCTACGAGCAGTACTTC
CASRSSGRPYEQYF
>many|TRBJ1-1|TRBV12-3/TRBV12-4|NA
TGTGCCAGCAGCCCGGGGGGGAGGAACACTGAAGCTTTCTTT
CASSPGGRNTEAFF